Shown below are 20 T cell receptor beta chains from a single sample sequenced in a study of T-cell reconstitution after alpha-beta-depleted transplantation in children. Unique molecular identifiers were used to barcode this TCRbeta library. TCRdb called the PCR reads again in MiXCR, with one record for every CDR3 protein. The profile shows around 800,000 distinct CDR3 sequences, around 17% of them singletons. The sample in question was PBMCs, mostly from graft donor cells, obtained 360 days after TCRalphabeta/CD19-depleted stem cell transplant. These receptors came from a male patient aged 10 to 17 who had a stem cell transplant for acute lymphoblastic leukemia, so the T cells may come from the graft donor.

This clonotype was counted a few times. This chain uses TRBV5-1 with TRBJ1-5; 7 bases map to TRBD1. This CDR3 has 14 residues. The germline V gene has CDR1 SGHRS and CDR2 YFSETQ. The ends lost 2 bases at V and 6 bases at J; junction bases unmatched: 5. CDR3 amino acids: CASSFDRARQPQHF. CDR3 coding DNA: TGCGCCAGCAGCTTCGACAGGGCCCGTCAGCCCCAGCATTTT.

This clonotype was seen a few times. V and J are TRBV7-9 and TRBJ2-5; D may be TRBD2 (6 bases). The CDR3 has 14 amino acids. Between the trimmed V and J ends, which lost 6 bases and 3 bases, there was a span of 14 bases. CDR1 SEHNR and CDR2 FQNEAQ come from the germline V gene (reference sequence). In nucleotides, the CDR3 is TGTGCCAGCAGTAATAGCGGAGGTAAAGAGACCCAGTACTTC. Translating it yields CASSNSGGKETQYF. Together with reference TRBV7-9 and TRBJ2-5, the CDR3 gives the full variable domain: DTGVSQNPRHKITKRGQNVTFRCDPISEHNRLYWYRQTLGQGPEFLTYFQNEAQLEKSRLLSDRFSAERPKGSFSTLEIQRTEQGDSAMYLCASSNSGGKETQYFGPGTRLLVL.

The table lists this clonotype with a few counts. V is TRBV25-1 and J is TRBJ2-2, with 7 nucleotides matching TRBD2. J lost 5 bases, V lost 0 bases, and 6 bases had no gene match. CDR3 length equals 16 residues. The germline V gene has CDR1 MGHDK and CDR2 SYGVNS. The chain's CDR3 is CASSEYPGGGTGELFF. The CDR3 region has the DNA TGTGCCAGCAGTGAATACCCGGGAGGTGGAACCGGGGAGCTGTTTTTT.

CDR3: CASSPTRTYEQYF. CDR3 bases: TGCGCCAGCAGCCCGACTAGAACCTACGAGCAGTACTTC. The chain has TRBV5-1 and TRBJ2-7, with D possibly matching TRBD2 (6 bases). The germline CDR1 and CDR2 sequences are SGHRS and YFSETQ. Trimming removed 4 bases at V and 2 bases at J, with 10 bases between. CDR3 length: 13 amino acids.

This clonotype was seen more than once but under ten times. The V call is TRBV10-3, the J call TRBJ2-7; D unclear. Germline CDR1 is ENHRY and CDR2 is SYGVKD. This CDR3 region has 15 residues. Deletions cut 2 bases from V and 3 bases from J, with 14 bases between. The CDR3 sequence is CAISERPPPSYEQYF. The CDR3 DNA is TGTGCCATCAGTGAGCGCCCTCCCCCAAGCTACGAGCAGTACTTC.

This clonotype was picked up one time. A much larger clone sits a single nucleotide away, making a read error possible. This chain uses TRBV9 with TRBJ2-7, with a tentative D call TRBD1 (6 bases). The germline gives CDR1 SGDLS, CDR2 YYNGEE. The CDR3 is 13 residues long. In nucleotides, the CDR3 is TGTGCCAGCAGCAGGGACACATCCTACAAGCAGTACTTC. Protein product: CASSRDTSYKQYF.

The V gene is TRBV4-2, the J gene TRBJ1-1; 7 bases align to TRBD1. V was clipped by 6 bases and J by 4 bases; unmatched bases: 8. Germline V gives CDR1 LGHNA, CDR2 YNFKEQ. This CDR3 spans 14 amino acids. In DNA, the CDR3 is TGTGCCAGCAGACCGACAGGGCCGGGCACTGAAGCTTTCTTT. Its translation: CASRPTGPGTEAFF.

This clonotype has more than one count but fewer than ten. CDR3 amino acids: CASSDSKYLRDSSYNEQFF. Written as DNA, the CDR3 is TGTGCCAGCAGTGACTCGAAGTATTTGCGGGACAGCTCCTACAATGAGCAGTTCTTC. The genes are TRBV6-4 and TRBJ2-1; tentative D call: TRBD1 (7 bases). V lost 0 bases and J lost 0, with 18 bases in between. The CDR3 is 19 amino acids. Per germline, CDR1 MRHNA and CDR2 SNTAGT.

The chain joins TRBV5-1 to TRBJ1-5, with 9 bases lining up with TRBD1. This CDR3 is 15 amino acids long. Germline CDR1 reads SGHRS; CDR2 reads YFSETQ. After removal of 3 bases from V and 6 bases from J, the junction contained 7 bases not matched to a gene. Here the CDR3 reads CASSSGTGRRQPQHF. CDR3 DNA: TGCGCCAGCAGCTCCGGGACAGGGCGGCGTCAGCCCCAGCATTTT.

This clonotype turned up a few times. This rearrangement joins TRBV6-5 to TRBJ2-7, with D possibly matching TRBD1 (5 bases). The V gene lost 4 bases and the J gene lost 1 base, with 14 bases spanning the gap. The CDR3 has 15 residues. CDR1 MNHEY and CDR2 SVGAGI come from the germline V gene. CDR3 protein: CASSFSPTGSYEQYF. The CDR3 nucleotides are TGTGCCAGCAGTTTTTCCCCCACAGGATCCTACGAGCAGTACTTC.

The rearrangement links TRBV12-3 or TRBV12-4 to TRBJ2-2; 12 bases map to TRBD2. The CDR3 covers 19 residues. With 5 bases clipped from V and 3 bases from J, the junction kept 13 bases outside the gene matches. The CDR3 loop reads CASSLGSGLAGLDTGELFF. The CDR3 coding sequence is TGTGCCAGCAGTCTCGGATCTGGACTAGCGGGATTGGACACCGGGGAGCTGTTTTTT.

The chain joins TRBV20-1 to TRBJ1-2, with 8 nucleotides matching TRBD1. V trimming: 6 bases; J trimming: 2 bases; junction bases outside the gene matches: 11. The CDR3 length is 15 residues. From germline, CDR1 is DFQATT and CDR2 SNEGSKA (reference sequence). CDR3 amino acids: CSAQDRDSMNYGYTF. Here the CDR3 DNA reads TGCAGTGCGCAGGACAGGGACTCCATGAACTATGGCTACACCTTC.

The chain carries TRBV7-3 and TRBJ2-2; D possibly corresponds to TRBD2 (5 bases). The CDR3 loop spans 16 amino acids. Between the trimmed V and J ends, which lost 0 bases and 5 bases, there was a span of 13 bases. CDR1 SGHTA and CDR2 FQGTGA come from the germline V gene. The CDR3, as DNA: TGTGCCAGCAGCTTAACGATGGACTCCAGGACCGGGGAGCTGTTTTTT. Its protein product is CASSLTMDSRTGELFF.

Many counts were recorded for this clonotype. The CDR3 DNA is TGTGCCAGCACCGCCCAGACCGGTAGTCTCCTCCACTTT. Amino acids: CASTAQTGSLLHF. V and J are TRBV7-3 and TRBJ1-6, with D unclear. This CDR3 has 13 amino acids. Trimming left V 7 bases short and J 15 bases short, with 19 bases between. Germline assignment: CDR1 SGHTA and CDR2 FQGTGA.

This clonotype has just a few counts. The CDR3 is CASTPEEGRIRTEAFF. The CDR3 DNA follows: TGTGCCAGCACCCCGGAGGAGGGGCGGATCAGGACTGAAGCTTTCTTT. The chain has TRBV7-9 and TRBJ1-1; TRBD1 is a possible D gene (5 bases). From germline, CDR1 is SEHNR and CDR2 FQNEAQ (reference sequence). This CDR3 spans 16 amino acids. The V end lost 7 bases, the J end lost 5 bases, and 23 bases lay between the germline ends.

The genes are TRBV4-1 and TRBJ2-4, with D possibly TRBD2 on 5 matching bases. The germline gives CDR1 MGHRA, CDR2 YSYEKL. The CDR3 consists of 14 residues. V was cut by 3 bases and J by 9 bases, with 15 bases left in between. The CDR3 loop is CASSHFHRGFIQYF. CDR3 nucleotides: TGCGCCAGCAGCCACTTCCATCGGGGTTTCATTCAGTACTTC.

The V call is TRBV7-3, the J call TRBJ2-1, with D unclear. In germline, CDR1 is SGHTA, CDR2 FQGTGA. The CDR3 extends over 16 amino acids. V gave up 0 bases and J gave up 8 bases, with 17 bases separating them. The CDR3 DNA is TGTGCCAGCAGCTTAACCGGCGCGACGAATCTCGATGAGCAGTTCTTC. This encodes CASSLTGATNLDEQFF.

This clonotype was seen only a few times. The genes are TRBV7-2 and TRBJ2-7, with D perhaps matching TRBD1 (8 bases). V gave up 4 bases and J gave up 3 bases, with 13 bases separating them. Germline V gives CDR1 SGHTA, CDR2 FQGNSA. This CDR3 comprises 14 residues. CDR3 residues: CASSSGGGGYEQYF. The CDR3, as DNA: TGTGCCAGCAGCTCAGGGGGCGGGGGCTACGAGCAGTACTTC. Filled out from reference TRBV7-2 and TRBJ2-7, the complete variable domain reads GAGVSQSPSNKVTEKGKDVELRCDPISGHTALYWYRQSLGQGLEFLIYFQGNSAPDKSGLPSDRFSAERTGGSVSTLTIQRTQQEDSAVYLCASSSGGGGYEQYFGPGTRLTVT.

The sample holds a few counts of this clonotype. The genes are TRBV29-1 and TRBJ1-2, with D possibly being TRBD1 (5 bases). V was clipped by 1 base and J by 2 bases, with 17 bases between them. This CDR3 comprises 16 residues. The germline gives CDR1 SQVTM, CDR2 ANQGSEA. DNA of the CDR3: TGCAGCGTTGAAGTGTCCAGGGCTGAGTGGAACTATGGCTACACCTTC. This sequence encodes CSVEVSRAEWNYGYTF. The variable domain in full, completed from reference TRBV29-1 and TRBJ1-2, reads SAVISQKPSRDICQRGTSLTIQCQVDSQVTMMFWYRQQPGQSLTLIATANQGSEATYESGFVIDKFPISRPNLTFSTLTVSNMSPEDSSIYLCSVEVSRAEWNYGYTFGSGTRLTVV.

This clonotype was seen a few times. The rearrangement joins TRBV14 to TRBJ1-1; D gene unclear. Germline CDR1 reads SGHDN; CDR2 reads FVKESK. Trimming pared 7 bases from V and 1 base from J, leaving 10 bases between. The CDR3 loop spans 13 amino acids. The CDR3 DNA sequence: TGTGCCAGCACCTTAAGTTGGAACACTGAAGCTTTCTTT. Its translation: CASTLSWNTEAFF. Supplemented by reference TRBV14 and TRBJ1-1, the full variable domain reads EAGVTQFPSHSVIEKGQTVTLRCDPISGHDNLYWYRRVMGKEIKFLLHFVKESKQDESGMPNNRFLAERTGGTYSTLKVQPAELEDSGVYFCASTLSWNTEAFFGQGTRLTVV.